This T cell receptor (beta chain) was sequenced during a study of shared clonotypes between healthy human individuals. The J segment lost 2 bases and the V segment lost 6 bases, leaving 7 bases of the junction unmatched. Germline V CDR1 and CDR2: MNHEY, SVGAGI. The CDR3 runs 15 residues. Some clones are missing from TCRdb's copy, which holds only in-frame ones; the method was immunoSEQ multiplex PCR. Of about 320,000 clones in the sample, around 86% were seen once. The J gene is TRBJ2-3, the V gene TRBV6-5; 8 bases are shared with TRBD2. This sequence originates from a young man in good health. Sequencing was performed on memory CD8+ T cells sorted from blood. Sample subset: CD45RO+ cells pooled with CCR7-negative TemRA cells. The CDR3 loop reads CASRGLLAATDTQYF. In DNA, the CDR3 is TGTGCCAGCAGGGGCCTACTAGCGGCCACAGATACGCAGTATTTT.